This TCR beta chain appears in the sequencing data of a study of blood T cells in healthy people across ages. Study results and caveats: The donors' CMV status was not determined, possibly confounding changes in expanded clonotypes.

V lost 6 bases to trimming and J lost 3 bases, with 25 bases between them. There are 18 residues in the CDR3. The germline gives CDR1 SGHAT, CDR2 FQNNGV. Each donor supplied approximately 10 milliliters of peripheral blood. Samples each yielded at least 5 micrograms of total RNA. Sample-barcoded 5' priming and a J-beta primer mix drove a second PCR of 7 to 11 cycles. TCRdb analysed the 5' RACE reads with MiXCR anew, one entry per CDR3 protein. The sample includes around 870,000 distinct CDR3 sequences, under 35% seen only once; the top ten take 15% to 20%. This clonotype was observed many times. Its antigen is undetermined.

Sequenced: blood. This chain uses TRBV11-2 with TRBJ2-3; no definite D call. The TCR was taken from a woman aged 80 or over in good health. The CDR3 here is CASSPTTGSPFGTDTQYF. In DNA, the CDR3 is TGTGCCAGCAGTCCTACTACCGGGTCCCCCTTCGGAACAGATACGCAGTATTTT. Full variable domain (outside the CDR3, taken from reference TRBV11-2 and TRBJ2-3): EAGVAQSPRYKIIEKRQSVAFWCNPISGHATLYWYQQILGQGPKLLIQFQNNGVVDDSQLPKDRFSAERLKGVDSTLKIQPAKLEDSAVYLCASSPTTGSPFGTDTQYFGPGTRLTVL.